The sequence of this T cell receptor beta chain was determined in a study of T cells after posttransplantation cyclophosphamide. V was shortened by 1 base and J by 6 bases, with 16 bases between the two germline ends. Germline CDR1 and CDR2: LNHDA and SQIVND (reference sequence). CDR3 length: 15 amino acids. Profiled with immunoSEQ multiplex PCR; TCRdb holds only in-frame clones, not every one. The sample is made up of some 38,000 clones, none counted only once. Study-wide results and caveats: Later post-transplant blood repertoires were often dominated by donor CD8+ memory clones. Recipient CMV seropositivity and CMV reactivation strongly tracked TRB clonality. Blood and skin or GI T cell repertoires showed limited TRB overlap.

Peripheral blood was collected from the related graft donor on the marrow donation day. A few counts support this clone. The antigen remains unidentified. The chain carries TRBV19 and TRBJ2-7, with D tentatively TRBD1 (6 bases). This sequence was found in a man in his fifties or sixties in good health, CMV-negative, and a related stem cell transplant donor. The sample comprised PBMCs. The CDR3 is CASSIGAGAMGEQYF. The CDR3 nucleotides are TGTGCCAGTAGTATAGGTGCAGGGGCGATGGGCGAGCAGTACTTC.